This entry features one TCR beta chain sequence. Its antigen is as yet unknown. A second PCR, run for roughly 6 to 11 cycles, used a sample-barcoded 5' primer plus a J-beta primer mix. TCRdb analysed the 5' RACE reads with MiXCR anew, one entry per CDR3 protein. In the table there are around 820,000 distinct CDR3 sequences, about 25% of which are singletons. These data belong to a study of blood T cells in healthy people across ages. Study results and limitations: No conclusive comparison of naive versus antigen-experienced cells was possible with unsorted PBMCs. TCR beta diversity correlated strongly with naive T cell percentage.

The same sample was also used in a study of T cells of mothers and their children. That report notes: Samples were provided by three healthy Caucasian mothers and their six children. None of the identified T cell clones proved to be persistent microchimeric clones.

Material for sequencing was blood. The receptor was derived from a boy aged 5-17 years in good health.

CDR3 coding DNA: TGTGCCAGCAGCACGCTAGCCCCAGATACGCAGTATTTT. Translated: CASSTLAPDTQYF. V usage is TRBV7-3 and J usage is TRBJ2-3; tentatively, D is TRBD2 (5 bases). Deletions cut 5 bases from V and 4 bases from J, with 10 bases between. This CDR3 is 13 amino acids long. CDR1 and CDR2 from the germline V gene are SGHTA and FQGTGA.